This T cell receptor beta chain was recovered during a study of T cells after yellow fever vaccination (dated by TCRdb to between 2018 and 2021). About the investigation overall: The SMART-Seq v4 Ultra Low Input RNA kit was used to prepare libraries from fractions with low cell numbers. Blood samples were taken at several timepoints before and after primary and secondary immunization, and bulk PBMC replicates and cell subsets were isolated. To follow T-cell clones before and after primary and booster YFV17D yellow fever vaccination, bulk TCR alpha and beta repertoires were sequenced over time. Two healthy male donors, one aged 18 to 30 and one aged 30 to 40 years, made up the cohort. The paper as a whole reports these results and caveats: Because abundant contaminating clonotypes from the bulk population could be contained in FACS-sorted repertoires, computational filtering was required. A small fraction of clonotypes showed up in both the CD4 and CD8 compartments, probably as a result of convergent recombination. The study included only a couple of donors, which limits how far the findings can be generalized. After the booster, most of the clones that had expanded following primary vaccination were detected again (almost 98% of CD4 and around 88% of CD8), which suggests that memory was broadly maintained. Compared with the primary T-cell response, the secondary T-cell response was weaker but faster, peaking on day 5 rather than day 15.

TCR cDNA was made using 5'RACE template switching, a step that added a universal primer site and unique molecular identifiers. cDNA synthesis was primed from both the TCR alpha and TCR beta constant segments. Two PCR steps were used to amplify libraries, with sample barcodes and sequencing adapters being added in the second step. Sequencing of libraries was performed on Illumina HiSeq 2500 (2x100 bp) or NovaSeq (2x150 bp). The paper's data handling went like this. MIGEC handled demultiplexing of reads and collapsing into UMI consensus sequences, while MiXCR performed V(D)J alignment. Clonotypes responding to the vaccine were identified with edgeR on replicate PBMC samples, with the criteria of FDR below 0.01 and a log2 fold change above 5 up to day 15. Bulk clonotypes were assigned CD4 or CD8 identity according to which sequenced CD4 or CD8 repertoire held them at higher abundance. TCRdb reanalyzed the raw reads on its own, using fastp at Q25 for trimming and MiXCR for clone calling, and kept in-frame beta chains. Every entry covers one CDR3 protein and lists the most common genes and DNA from its rows. The V and J calls were determined by TCRdb, not by the authors. The sample yields around 400,000 distinct CDR3 sequences; around a tenth were counted once. The ten top clones hold around 20% of the sample.

For this clonotype: Its antigen specificity is not known. Qualities for individual bases were not recorded, and no much larger clone is one base off.

The intended sense of this specimen's treatment or condition label: live attenuated yellow fever vaccine strain. At each blood-draw timepoint, two biological replicates of bulk PBMCs were obtained. PBMCs were isolated from peripheral blood using a standard Ficoll-Paque protocol. RNA was extracted with TriZol from bulk PBMCs, CD4 and CD8 fractions, and dextramer-positive and dextramer-negative fractions. The CDR3 covers 13 residues, taking in both the cysteine and the phenylalanine. The retained sequence is limited to the CDR3, 39 bases, with the frame set at the first base. For CDR1 and CDR2, the germline V gene lists SQVTM and ANQGSEA. V is cut back by 6 bases and J by 1 base, with 4 bases in the junction unmatched.

The rearrangement joined TRBV29-1 to TRBJ1-2; TRBD1 lines up with 8 middle nucleotides. Sequenced material: PBMCs, taken on the day of the first yellow fever vaccination. The origin of this receptor is a young man who received the YFV17D yellow fever vaccine. The DNA sequence is as follows: TGCAGCGTAAACAGGGGGAGTAACTATGGCTACACCTTC. The translation is CSVNRGSNYGYTF.